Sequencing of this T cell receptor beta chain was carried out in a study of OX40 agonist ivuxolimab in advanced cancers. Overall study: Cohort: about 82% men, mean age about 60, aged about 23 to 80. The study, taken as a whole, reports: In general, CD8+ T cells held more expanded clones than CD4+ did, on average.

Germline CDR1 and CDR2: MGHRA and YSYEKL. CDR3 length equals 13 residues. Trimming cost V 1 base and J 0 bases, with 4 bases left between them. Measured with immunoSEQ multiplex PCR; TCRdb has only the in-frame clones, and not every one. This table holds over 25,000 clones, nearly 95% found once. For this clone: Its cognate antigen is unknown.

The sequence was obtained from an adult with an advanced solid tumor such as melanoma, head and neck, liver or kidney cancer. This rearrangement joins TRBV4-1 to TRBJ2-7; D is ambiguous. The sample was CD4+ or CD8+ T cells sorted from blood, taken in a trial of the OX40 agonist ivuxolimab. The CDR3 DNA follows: TGCGCCAGCAGCCAAGGGAACTCCTACGAGCAGTACTTC. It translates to CASSQGNSYEQYF.